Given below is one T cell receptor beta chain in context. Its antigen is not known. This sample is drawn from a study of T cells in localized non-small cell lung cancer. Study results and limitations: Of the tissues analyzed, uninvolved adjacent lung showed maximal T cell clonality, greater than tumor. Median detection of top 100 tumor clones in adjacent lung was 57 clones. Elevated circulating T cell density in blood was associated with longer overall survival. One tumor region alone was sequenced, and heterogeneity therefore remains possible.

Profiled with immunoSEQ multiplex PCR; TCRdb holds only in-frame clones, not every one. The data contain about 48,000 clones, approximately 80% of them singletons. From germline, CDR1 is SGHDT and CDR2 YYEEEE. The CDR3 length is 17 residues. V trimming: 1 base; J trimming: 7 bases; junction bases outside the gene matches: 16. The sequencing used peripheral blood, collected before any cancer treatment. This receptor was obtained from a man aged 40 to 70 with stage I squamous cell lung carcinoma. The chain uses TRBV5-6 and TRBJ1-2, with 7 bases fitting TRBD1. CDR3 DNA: TGTGCCAGCAGCTTGAAGGGACAGCCGCGCGGAAAGAGTGGCTACACCTTC. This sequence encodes CASSLKGQPRGKSGYTF. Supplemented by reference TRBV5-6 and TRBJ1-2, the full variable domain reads DAGVTQSPTHLIKTRGQQVTLRCSPKSGHDTVSWYQQALGQGPQFIFQYYEEEERQRGNFPDRFSGHQFPNYSSELNVNALLLGDSALYLCASSLKGQPRGKSGYTFGSGTRLTVV.